Listed below are T cell receptor beta chains from one sample, sequenced in a study of CD8+CD57+ T cells in acquired aplastic anemia. MiXCR, applied by TCRdb to the reads, yields one record per CDR3 protein. Of about 160,000 distinct CDR3 sequences in the sample, roughly 43% are singletons; the top ten hold about 2.8%. What was sequenced was sorted CD4+, CD8+, or CD8+CD57+ T cells (not recorded which) from PBMCs. The receptor source for this set is a human donor with aplastic anemia. CDR3s include the opening cysteine and the closing phenylalanine or tryptophan. A D gene is named only where the DNA matches it firmly. A row's size may be missing; if present it is once, few, many or a size class.

many	TRBJ2-3	.	TRBV9	TGTGCCAGCAGCGTAGCTCTAGATACGCAGTATTTT	CASSVALDTQYF
.	TRBJ1-1	.	TRBV6-5	TGTGCCAGCAGTTATTCCTCTGGGGGGGAAGCTTTCTTT	CASSYSSGGEAFF
.	TRBJ1-5	.	TRBV2	TGTGCCAGCAAGGGCCTGACACTCAATCAGCCCCAGCATTTT	CASKGLTLNQPQHF
many	TRBJ1-5	.	TRBV7-2	TGTGCCAGCAGTTCTAACAGGGCGGGGCAGCCCCAGCATTTT	CASSSNRAGQPQHF
.	TRBJ2-5	.	TRBV18	TGTGCCAGCTCTCCGCGCGGTGGGCCACAAGAGACCCAGTACTTC	CASSPRGGPQETQYF
many	TRBJ2-3	.	TRBV20-1	TGCAGTGCTAGAGAGGGGGTGAGCACAGATACGCAGTATTTT	CSAREGVSTDTQYF
.	TRBJ2-7	TRBD1	TRBV9	TGTGCCAGCAGCCCCGGACAGGGAAACACCTACGAGCAGTACTTC	CASSPGQGNTYEQYF
.	TRBJ2-7	.	TRBV10-3	TGTGCCATCAGAGGGTCCCCCTACGAGCAGTACTTC	CAIRGSPYEQYF
many	TRBJ2-7	.	TRBV19	TGTGCCAGTCATATAGCTACTAGCTCCTACGAGCAGTACTTC	CASHIATSSYEQYF
once	TRBJ1-4	.	TRBV19	TGTGCCAGTAGTATGAGTGGGAATAATGAAAAACTGTTTTTT	CASSMSGNNEKLFF
many	TRBJ1-5	.	TRBV15	TGTGCCACCAGCAGTCAAGCAAGGTCAGGCAATCAGCCCCAGCATTTT	CATSSQARSGNQPQHF
.	TRBJ1-5	.	TRBV7-9	TGTGCCAGCAGCTTAGCGTCAGGGACTCAGCCCCAGCATTTT	CASSLASGTQPQHF
many	TRBJ2-5	.	TRBV5-1	TGCGCCAGCAGCTTGGGTTGGAGCCTCCCGTACCAAGAGACCCAGTACTTC	CASSLGWSLPYQETQYF
.	TRBJ2-1	TRBD2	TRBV19	TGTGCCAGTAGTCAACTAGCGAGGGATGAGCAGTTCTTC	CASSQLARDEQFF
few	TRBJ2-5	TRBD1	TRBV18	TGTGCCAGCTCACCAAGGACAGGGGAGACGGAGACCCAGTACTTC	CASSPRTGETETQYF
.	TRBJ2-4	TRBD1	TRBV6-1	TGTGCCAGCAGTCTCAGGACAGGGGGCTTTGACGTTCAGTACTTC	CASSLRTGGFDVQYF
.	TRBJ2-2	.	TRBV7-2	TGTACCAGCAGTTTAGAGATTGGGGAGCTGTTTTTT	CTSSLEIGELFF
many	TRBJ1-5	TRBD1	TRBV19	TGTGCCTCCGGGGGACAGGGGGCCAATAGCAATCAGCCCCAGCATTTT	CASGGQGANSNQPQHF
.	TRBJ2-7	TRBD2	TRBV20-1	TGCAGTGCTACCCCTAGCGGGAGGACGGCCGAGCAGTACTTC	CSATPSGRTAEQYF
many	TRBJ2-6	.	TRBV4-3	TGCGCCAGCAGCCAAGGACAGGACCCCGATTGGGGGGCCAACGTCCTGACTTTC	CASSQGQDPDWGANVLTF
.	TRBJ1-3	.	TRBV15	TGTGCCACCAGCAGAGGTCCTGGAAACACCATATATTTT	CATSRGPGNTIYF
.	TRBJ2-7	TRBD2	TRBV10-3	TGTGCCGCGGGAGAGACCTACGAGCAGTACTTC	CAAGETYEQYF
few	TRBJ2-7	.	TRBV5-1	TGCGCCAGCAGCTCCCGACAGGATTCCTACGAGCAGTACTTC	CASSSRQDSYEQYF
once	TRBJ2-3	TRBD2	TRBV5-4	TGTGCCAGCAGCTTGAAAGGCGGGAGGGCCGAAGATACGCAGTATTTT	CASSLKGGRAEDTQYF
many	TRBJ2-1	.	TRBV30	TGTGCCTGGACCCGTGCTACCAATGAGCAGTTCTTC	CAWTRATNEQFF
.	TRBJ1-2	TRBD1	TRBV10-3	TGTGCCATCACGGGCACAGGGGGGTACTATGGCTACACCTTC	CAITGTGGYYGYTF
.	TRBJ1-1	TRBD1	TRBV29-1	TGCAGCTTCCGGGAACAGGGGAGCGTCACTGAAGCTCTCTTT	CSFREQGSVTEALF